What follows are 26 T cell receptor beta chains derived from one specimen sequenced in a study of beta chain features in type 1 diabetes. The entirety of the isolated RNA underwent reverse transcription, so expressed TCRB transcripts were sequenced. Assay: immunoSEQ multiplex PCR; the TCRdb copy retains only in-frame clones and omits some. The sample lists 200,000 to 250,000 clones; 14% were seen once. Sequenced material: naive CD4+ T cells from blood. Every receptor here comes from a woman aged 40 to 55 in good health.

V and J are TRBV7-2 and TRBJ2-6, with D perhaps TRBD2 (6 bases). V was clipped by 5 bases and J by 0 bases, with 11 bases between them. Germline V gene data show CDR1 as SGHTA and CDR2 as FQGNSA. The CDR3 totals 16 residues. CDR3 DNA sequence: TGTGCCAGCAGCCCAGCGGGTAGCTCTGGGGCCAACGTCCTGACTTTC. This encodes CASSPAGSSGANVLTF.

Only a few counts were recorded for this clone. The rearrangement uses TRBV6-5 and TRBJ2-7; the D gene is possibly TRBD1 (6 bases). The length of the CDR3 is 16 residues. Germline CDR1 MNHEY, CDR2 SVGAGI. V lost 0 bases, J lost 4 bases, and 16 bases lay in between. CDR3 residues: CASSYSSLDSRYEQYF. The CDR3, as DNA: TGTGCCAGCAGTTACTCATCATTGGACAGTCGATACGAGCAGTACTTC.

In this sample, this clone turned up a few times. The chain uses TRBV27 and TRBJ1-1; perhaps TRBD1 as D (5 bases). The germline gives CDR1 MNHEY, CDR2 SMNVEV (reference sequence). V lost 3 bases, J lost 5 bases, and 19 bases lay in between. This CDR3 comprises 16 residues. CDR3 residues: CASSFVRGVGATEAFF. In DNA, the CDR3 is TGTGCCAGCAGTTTCGTCCGGGGGGTCGGCGCAACTGAAGCTTTCTTT.

This clone was counted between two and nine times. The chain couples TRBV29-1 to TRBJ1-1; D may be TRBD1 (6 bases). V lost 7 bases and J 0 bases, leaving 12 bases between the germline ends. The germline CDR1 and CDR2 sequences are SQVTM and ANQGSEA. The CDR3 sequence is 13 residues long. CDR3 nucleotides: TGCAGCGCTAGGACAGAGTTGAACACTGAAGCTTTCTTT. Its translation: CSARTELNTEAFF.

This sequence joins TRBV6-5 and TRBJ1-1, with D tentatively TRBD1 (6 bases). The CDR3 spans 14 residues. V was cut by 2 bases and J by 2 bases, with 9 bases left in between. The germline CDR1 and CDR2 sequences are MNHEY and SVGAGI. The CDR3 sequence: CASSYATGNTEAFF. Here the CDR3 DNA reads TGTGCCAGCAGTTACGCGACAGGAAACACTGAAGCTTTCTTT.

This chain uses TRBV1 with TRBJ1-3; the tabulated D call, TRBD1, remains unverified against the DNA. TRBV1 is given as a pseudogene. The CDR3 contains 14 residues. The CDR3 sequence: CTSSPRQGGNTIYF. CDR3 in DNA: TGCACCAGCAGCCCAAGACAGGGGGGAAACACCATATATTTT.

V usage is TRBV29-1 and J usage is TRBJ2-3, with a possible D match to TRBD1 (6 bases). The length of the CDR3 is 12 residues. V was trimmed by 6 bases and J by 5 bases, leaving 12 bases between them. Germline-derived CDR1 and CDR2 are SQVTM and ANQGSEA. The CDR3 DNA reads TGCAGCGTGAGGGGGTTTGTAGATACGCAGTATTTT. Encoded protein: CSVRGFVDTQYF.

This clone has only a few counts. The rearrangement links TRBV7-2 to TRBJ1-4; D unclear. The V end was cut by 5 bases, the J end by 8 bases, with 12 bases between. The length of the CDR3 is 13 residues. Germline V gene data show CDR1 as SGHTA and CDR2 as FQGNSA. Here the CDR3 reads CASSPTGGEKLFF. CDR3 in DNA: TGTGCCAGCAGCCCGACGGGTGGCGAAAAACTGTTTTTT.

V gene TRBV9 combines with J gene TRBJ2-6; a possible D gene is TRBD2 (7 bases). The CDR3 has 14 residues. From germline, CDR1 is SGDLS and CDR2 YYNGEE. Trimming took 6 bases from V and 2 from J, leaving 9 bases between them. CDR3 bases: TGTGCCAGCAAAGGGGGGGCTGGGGCCAACGTCCTGACTTTC. This gives the protein CASKGGAGANVLTF.

This clone was seen ten or more times. V is TRBV14 and J is TRBJ2-2, with unresolved D. There are 14 residues in the CDR3. The V gene lost 0 bases and the J gene lost 5 bases, with 7 bases spanning the gap. Germline V gene sequence: CDR1 SGHDN, CDR2 FVKESK. The CDR3 bases are TGTGCCAGCAGCCAAGATTTCGGGACCGGGGAGCTGTTTTTT. This encodes CASSQDFGTGELFF.

This chain joins TRBV9 and TRBJ2-2; no firm D call. The CDR3 totals 14 residues. Germline V gene data show CDR1 as SGDLS and CDR2 as YYNGEE. V was pared by 0 bases and J by 4 bases, with 7 bases between. The CDR3 here is CASSVAVLTGELFF. DNA for the CDR3: TGTGCCAGCAGCGTAGCAGTTCTCACCGGGGAGCTGTTTTTT.

This clone appeared a few times. The CDR3 bases are TGTGCCAGCAGTTACGGCCCCCGAGGTAGCAATCAGCCCCAGCATTTT. This sequence encodes CASSYGPRGSNQPQHF. V is TRBV6-5 and J is TRBJ1-5; D is unresolved. This CDR3 region has 16 residues. V shed 2 bases and J shed 0 bases, with 11 bases lying between them. Germline lookup yields CDR1 MNHEY and CDR2 SVGAGI.

This clone has only a few counts. The genes are TRBV4-3 and TRBJ1-4; TRBD1 agrees at 7 bases. The CDR3 consists of 15 residues. The V gene end was trimmed by 6 bases and the J gene end by 8 bases; junction bases not matched to a gene: 12. Germline V gene lookup returns CDR1 LGHNA and CDR2 YSLEER. The CDR3 here is CASSVGRGVGEKLFF. Written as DNA, the CDR3 is TGCGCCAGCAGTGTGGGCAGGGGGGTGGGAGAAAAACTGTTTTTT.

This chain connects TRBV19 to TRBJ1-2, with TRBD1 as a possible D gene (6 bases). Germline assignment: CDR1 LNHDA and CDR2 SQIVND (reference sequence). V shed 4 bases and J shed 8 bases, with 8 bases lying between them. The CDR3 sequence is 11 residues long. The CDR3: CASSTQGGYTF. The CDR3 region has the DNA TGTGCCAGTAGTACACAGGGAGGCTACACCTTC.

This rearrangement joins TRBV5-1 to TRBJ1-1; D gene ambiguous. The CDR3 spans 15 residues. V shed 0 bases and J shed 3 bases, with 12 bases lying between them. Germline CDR1 and CDR2: SGHRS and YFSETQ. The CDR3 reads CASSLGGEVYTEAFF. Here the CDR3 DNA reads TGCGCCAGCAGCTTGGGCGGGGAGGTTTACACTGAAGCTTTCTTT.

This clone was observed a few times. This chain uses TRBV5-1 with TRBJ2-5; D is uncertain. The CDR3 is 14 residues long. Germline V gives CDR1 SGHRS, CDR2 YFSETQ. Between the trimmed V and J ends, which lost 0 bases and 4 bases, there was a span of 10 bases. CDR3 region: CASSLGAMGETQYF. The CDR3 coding sequence is TGCGCCAGCAGCTTGGGGGCTATGGGAGAGACCCAGTACTTC. The whole variable domain, filled in from reference TRBV5-1 and TRBJ2-5, reads KAGVTQTPRYLIKTRGQQVTLSCSPISGHRSVSWYQQTPGQGLQFLFEYFSETQRNKGNFPGRFSGRQFSNSRSEMNVSTLELGDSALYLCASSLGAMGETQYFGPGTRLLVL.

The rearrangement joins TRBV14 to TRBJ1-1, with TRBD1 matching over 9 bases. The CDR3 extends over 18 amino acids. Trimming took 4 bases from V and 1 from J; bases not matched to a gene: 13. Germline CDR1 SGHDN, CDR2 FVKESK. DNA for the CDR3: TGTGCCAGCAGCCTAAGCATGGGGACAGGGACTCGGAACACTGAAGCTTTCTTT. The encoded protein is CASSLSMGTGTRNTEAFF.

This clone was seen only a few times. Sequence at one end of the junction differs from germline and may be a read error. V and J are TRBV6-1 and TRBJ2-5; TRBD1 matches at 10 bases. The CDR3 contains 14 residues. Germline V lookup: CDR1 MNHNS, CDR2 SASEGT. In DNA form, the CDR3 reads TGTGCCGGCAGGGTCGGGACAGGGGCCGAGACCCAGTACTTC. It encodes CAGRVGTGAETQYF.

This clone was seen a few times. The J gene is TRBJ1-5, the V gene TRBV7-9, with D possibly TRBD1 on 6 matching bases. CDR1 is SEHNR and CDR2 is FQNEAQ in the germline V gene (reference sequence). Between the trimmed V and J ends, which lost 7 bases and 5 bases, there was a span of 12 bases. This CDR3 comprises 13 residues. The chain's CDR3 is CASTMAGDQPQHF. The CDR3 DNA sequence: TGTGCCAGCACCATGGCAGGGGATCAGCCCCAGCATTTT. Filled out from reference TRBV7-9 and TRBJ1-5, the complete variable domain reads DTGVSQNPRHKITKRGQNVTFRCDPISEHNRLYWYRQTLGQGPEFLTYFQNEAQLEKSRLLSDRFSAERPKGSFSTLEIQRTEQGDSAMYLCASTMAGDQPQHFGDGTRLSIL.

This clone turned up a few times. The chain is built from TRBV18 and TRBJ1-2, with D possibly matching TRBD1 (5 bases). Germline loops: CDR1 KGHSH, CDR2 LQKENI. This CDR3 has 15 residues. Trimming cost V 3 bases and J 4 bases, with 15 bases left between them. Written as DNA, the CDR3 is TGTGCCAGCTCACCGGGGCAGACGACCGTCTATGGCTACACCTTC. This translates into CASSPGQTTVYGYTF.

This clone was picked up a small number of times. The chain employs TRBV2 and TRBJ1-6; 7 nucleotides align to TRBD1. V shed 1 base and J 8 bases; nucleotides not matched to a gene: 5. CDR1 is SNHLY, CDR2 FYNNEI, per germline. CDR3 size: 15 residues. The CDR3 DNA sequence: TGTGCCAGCAGTGAAGTCAGGGACAGCTATTCACCCCTCCACTTT. As protein: CASSEVRDSYSPLHF. The variable domain in full, with the rest retrieved from reference TRBV2 and TRBJ1-6, is EPEVTQTPSHQVTQMGQEVILRCVPISNHLYFYWYRQILGQKVEFLVSFYNNEISEKSEIFDDQFSVERPDGSNFTLKIRSTKLEDSAMYFCASSEVRDSYSPLHFGNGTRLTVT.

The rearrangement joins TRBV6-1 to TRBJ2-7; 8 nucleotides agree with TRBD1. Per the germline V gene, CDR1 is MNHNS and CDR2 is SASEGT. CDR3 length equals 13 residues. Trimming removed 3 bases from V and 5 bases from J; junction bases left unmatched: 3. The CDR3 region is CASSEHRGNEQYF. In DNA form, the CDR3 reads TGTGCCAGCAGTGAGCACAGGGGGAACGAGCAGTACTTC.

The chain is built from TRBV25-1 and TRBJ1-1; TRBD1 is a possible D gene (5 bases). The CDR3 length is 16 residues. V lost 3 bases and J 2 bases, leaving 16 bases between the germline ends. Germline V lookup: CDR1 MGHDK, CDR2 SYGVNS. The CDR3 DNA reads as TGTGCCAGCAGTGATTTGGGGGGATTAGCAAACACTGAAGCTTTCTTT. It encodes CASSDLGGLANTEAFF.

The V call is TRBV29-1, the J call TRBJ1-4, with 9 bases aligning to TRBD1. The germline gives CDR1 SQVTM, CDR2 ANQGSEA. The CDR3 has 15 amino acids. The junction had 11 bases not matched to a gene; V was cut back by 4 bases and J by 8 bases. Here the CDR3 DNA reads TGCAGCGTTGCAATACAGGGGGCGTGGGAGGAAAAACTGTTTTTT. Its translation is CSVAIQGAWEEKLFF.

The genes are TRBV6-6 and TRBJ2-5, with a tentative D call TRBD2 (5 bases). The CDR3 is 16 residues long. Germline assignment: CDR1 MNHNY and CDR2 SVGAGI (reference sequence). V was shortened by 6 bases and J by 2 bases, with 19 bases between the two germline ends. The CDR3, as DNA: TGTGCCAGCAGCCGAATGCGGGCGGACCGTCAAGAGACCCAGTACTTC. This encodes CASSRMRADRQETQYF.

The chain combines TRBV7-2 with TRBJ1-5; D gene uncertain. Between the trimmed V and J ends, which lost 5 bases and 3 bases, there was a span of 14 bases. This CDR3 region has 15 residues. Germline assignment: CDR1 SGHTA and CDR2 FQGNSA. CDR3 residues: CASSLVSATNQPQHF. The CDR3 DNA sequence: TGTGCCAGCAGCCTCGTATCAGCGACCAATCAGCCCCAGCATTTT.